This T cell receptor (beta chain) was sequenced for a study of cytomegalovirus exposure and HLA in healthy donors (dated by TCRdb to 2017 to 2019). For context, the study as a whole: According to an earlier analysis of around 600 of the donors, about 179 million T cells yielded 95 million to 140 million unique TCR beta sequences and approximately 300 Gb of sequence data. The study aimed to test whether cataloging public T cell receptors could reveal signatures of past pathogen exposure. In a later genetic analysis, genome-wide SNP genotypes for about 60% of the 666 donors were used, and that subset was treated as a discovery cohort. Every discovery cohort repertoire had been produced on one sequencing platform. Roughly 300 gigabases of sequencing data and tens of millions of unique TCR sequences were included in an early release covering around 650 HLA-typed donors. A later analysis re-examined previously published TCR beta repertoires from just over 650 donors and added high-resolution HLA genotyping to investigate patterns of TCR occurrence. Among over 350 genotyped donors of the cohort, an average of approximately 240,000 unique TCR beta nucleotide sequences were sequenced per donor, 15% to 20% of them non-productive. The study used immunosequencing to profile the T cell repertoires of some 600 subjects and linked those repertoires to cytomegalovirus serostatus. The genetic ancestry cluster associated with self-reported Caucasian donors included over 65% of the roughly 390 genotyped donors. The number of donors typed differed by locus, with about 629-630 for A, B, C, DRB1 and DQB1, 522 for DQA1, under 610 for DPA1, and approximately 470 for DPB1. A separate validation cohort of roughly 110 different subjects was used in addition to the approximately 700-subject first cohort. To predict cytomegalovirus infection status, the study brought together high-throughput TCR immunosequencing, statistical association of individual TCRs with disease status, and machine learning. Donor age, sex, ethnicity and CMV serostatus were compiled alongside the repertoire data. Rather than drawing on any new phenotypic data, the later analysis identified candidate immune exposures from TCR beta sequences and the way those sequences occurred across donors. Because of strong linkage in the cohort, roughly five DR-DQ haplotypes were treated as single units for association and clustering. Class I and class II HLA loci were covered by the typing at four-digit resolution. In an earlier analysis of 587 of the donors, high-throughput TCR beta sequencing was used to judge whether each TCR beta V gene segment behaved as functional or pseudogenic. General study outcomes and caveats: Assigning TCR associations to individual alleles was difficult when HLA alleles, especially DR and DQ, strongly co-occurred. The presence/absence analyses assumed that sequencing depth was roughly uniform across donors, and that assumption may not be true. Compared with equally common non-associated chains, HLA-associated TCR beta chains in a later analysis were more clonally expanded and had lower generation probabilities. Correlated functional status among segregating V segments might reflect linkage disequilibrium, but an unknown experimental factor could not be ruled out. In this cohort, only TCR beta chains were sequenced, and detectable features were limited by the absence of alpha or paired-chain data. The 87-base-pair reads could not distinguish some IMGT-functional V segments, including TRBV6-2 and TRBV6-3, so those segments were excluded. A later genetic analysis associated a missense DCLRE1C variant with V-gene and J-gene trimming of TCR beta chains, and an independent cohort replicated the association. According to the authors, the approach could potentially be generalized to other disease states and immunological phenotypes. A group of highly shared sequence variants was considered likely to be a technical artifact of the sequencing pipeline. A later genetic analysis reported fewer N-insertions in productive TCRs among donors in an Asian-associated ancestry cluster than the 666-donor mean. According to a later analysis, most CMV-associated TCR beta chains appeared to be HLA-restricted, and the HLA associations seemed to be driven largely by CMV exposure. In a later analysis, the rate of TCR association differed among HLA loci, with DRB1 alleles having the most associated TCRs and HLA-C alleles having the fewest. Because counts were too low, seventeen rarely observed V segments, including chromosome 9 orphons, were excluded from the earlier analysis of some 590 of the donors. Because some donors lacked HLA typing at each locus, the association tests relied only on the typed subset. In vitro tests confirmed that a few of the cytomegalovirus-associated TCR beta chains recognize cytomegalovirus antigens. In a later analysis, several top co-occurrence clusters were reported to appear linked to parvovirus B19, influenza, CMV and Epstein-Barr virus. In an earlier analysis of roughly 560 of the donors, most TCR beta V segments were observed in productive rearrangements about 87% or about 30% of the time, broadly matching IMGT annotations. CMV serostatus was the only immune exposure information available for the cohort. In the study, roughly 160 TCR beta chains were listed as associated with cytomegalovirus. The classifier was reported to diagnose cytomegalovirus status with high specificity and sensitivity in both the original cohort and the validation cohort. A further reported finding was that TCR beta sequences accurately predicted the HLA-A and HLA-B alleles for most subjects in the first cohort. In a later analysis, around 17,000 TCR beta sequences were associated with specific HLA alleles at a false discovery rate of 0.05. Across donors, most TCR sequences were observed very rarely, whereas some public TCRs were present in many individuals.

From the cysteine up to the phenylalanine, the CDR3 has a length of 14 residues. Only the CDR3 region is kept as DNA, spanning 42 bases read in frame from base 1. Looking up the germline V gene yields CDR1 SGHTA and CDR2 FQGNSA. V drops 0 bases and J drops 8 bases, leaving 10 bases in between. The cohort comprised 670 or so healthy bone marrow donors. At the time of sampling, every cohort member was nominally healthy, though immune exposures that went unrecorded were likely present. The donor was CMV seronegative and was included in the group of a few hundred seronegative cohort members. A peripheral blood sample was collected from each donor, and TCR beta sequencing was performed on peripheral blood mononuclear cells. The Qiagen DNeasy Blood Extraction Kit was used to extract genomic DNA from the blood cell samples. Library preparation used the immunoSEQ multiplex PCR assay. A mixture of 60 forward primers for TCR Vbeta segments and 13 reverse primers for TCR Jbeta segments was used in the multiplex PCR. The CDR3 region of rearranged TCR beta genes was amplified from genomic DNA by a multiplex PCR assay. The amplified TCR beta libraries were sequenced on the Illumina HiSeq System as 87-base-pair reads. Per the authors' processing: Across the roughly 640 repertoires, a later analysis counted 78 million or so unique TCR beta chains, about 10 million of which were shared by at least two donors. Raw reads were error-corrected and collapsed into unique sequences with a nearest-neighbor algorithm that merged closely related sequences to remove PCR and sequencing errors. V, D and J gene segments were assigned by aligning CDR3 sequences to IMGT reference sequences. Each retained sequence needed at least a six-nucleotide match to both a V gene segment and a J gene segment. A rearrangement was called productive if the CDR3 had no stop codons and remained in frame with V and J, and every other rearrangement was called non-productive. Following IMGT convention, CDR3 was defined as the stretch from the second conserved V-encoded cysteine to the conserved J-encoded phenylalanine. In an earlier analysis of approximately 590 of the donors, sequences lacking an unambiguous match to a single V gene segment were excluded. In an earlier analysis of several hundred of the donors, V segments were called functional above 56.7% productive rearrangements and were called segregating when the between-donor standard deviation exceeded 5%. To diagnose cytomegalovirus status from the catalog of TCR beta chain sequences, a statistical classification framework was built. In a later analysis, V and J genes were assigned by comparing TCR nucleotide sequences against IMGT/GENE-DB human TR gene sequences. Using the TCRdist pipeline, a later analysis assigned CDR3 sequences along with most-parsimonious VDJ recombination scenarios. In a later analysis, each TCR beta chain was defined by its CDR3 amino acid sequence together with its V-gene family, and reads lacking a unique V-gene family were excluded. As a way to deal with suspected cross-contamination and a sequencing artifact, a later analysis dropped nearly 600 nucleotide sequences that were highly shared and had low generation probability. A later analysis calculated a clonal expansion index for each public chain from normalized within-repertoire ranks of inferred template counts. Generation probabilities in a later analysis came from a VDJ recombination model fitted to out-of-frame rearrangements, and those results were checked against IGoR. In a later analysis, TCR-TCR, TCR-HLA and TCR-CMV co-occurrence was scored with hypergeometric tests, and a repertoire-size bias correction was applied to TCR pairs. In a later analysis, false discovery rates were estimated by permuting HLA or CMV assignments 20 times. In a later analysis, co-occurring TCRs were grouped using DBSCAN, with TCRdist sequence similarity added in when clustering inside HLA-allele-positive subsets. For co-occurrence clustering, repertoires with fewer than 30,000 or more than 120,000 public chains were excluded, along with five or six repertoires with anomalous nucleotide sharing. The clones in this table, taken by TCRdb from immuneACCESS, are in-frame only. Not every clone is retained; where verified, under half of the shortfall comes from an unresolved V gene, and the cause of the rest is unknown. From that table come the V and J calls and clone size; the DNA was used to work out D and trimming. This sample is represented by around 170,000 clones; just over 75% of them were singletons. Jointly, the top ten make up around 1.5% of the sample.

Comment on this clone: What this receptor recognizes is not known. One base away there is no much larger clone; base qualities are not given.

The sequence was collected from a man in his forties or fifties in good health and CMV-seronegative. The chain uses TRBV7-2 and TRBJ1-4; no confident D gene assignment can be made. Specimen: PBMCs. The nucleotide sequence reads as follows: TGTGCCAGCAGCTTAGCCGGCGGAGGGGAAAAACTGTTTTTT. Its amino acids are CASSLAGGGEKLFF. Reference TRBV7-2 and TRBJ1-4 genes cover what lies past the CDR3, so the full variable domain is GAGVSQSPSNKVTEKGKDVELRCDPISGHTALYWYRQSLGQGLEFLIYFQGNSAPDKSGLPSDRFSAERTGGSVSTLTIQRTQQEDSAVYLCASSLAGGGEKLFFGSGTQLSVL.